These 21 T cell receptor beta chains were sequenced from one sample in a study of blood T cell repertoires in COVID-19. The data were produced by immunoSEQ multiplex PCR, yet TCRdb's version contains in-frame clones alone and is incomplete. The sample shows tens of thousands of clones, around 90% of them seen only once. Sequenced input: peripheral blood. Source of these receptors: a woman aged 45-59 years with active or convalescent COVID-19.

The CDR3 coding sequence is TGTGCCAGCAGCTTGGCAGGGAACACTGAAGCTTTCTTT. Translating it yields CASSLAGNTEAFF. V and J are TRBV5-5 and TRBJ1-1; no definite D call. V was cut by 0 bases and J by 1 base, with 4 bases left in between. The CDR3 is 13 residues long. CDR1 is SGHKS and CDR2 is YYEKEE in the germline V gene (reference sequence).

The rearrangement links TRBV18 to TRBJ1-2; 9 bases align to TRBD1. CDR1 is KGHSH, CDR2 LQKENI, per germline. V shed 2 bases and J 7 bases; nucleotides not matched to a gene: 11. The CDR3 sequence is 16 residues long. CDR3 sequence reads: CASSPTETGGNSGYTF. CDR3 DNA sequence: TGTGCCAGCTCACCAACGGAGACAGGGGGAAACAGTGGCTACACCTTC.

This chain uses TRBV5-6 with TRBJ2-2, with 9 positions matching TRBD2. Losses at the gene ends were 4 bases for V and 0 bases for J; bases not matched to a gene: 4. Germline-derived CDR1 and CDR2 are SGHDT and YYEEEE. The CDR3 loop spans 16 amino acids. The CDR3 reads CASSPSGGTNTGELFF. The CDR3 region has the DNA TGTGCCAGCAGCCCCAGCGGGGGGACGAACACCGGGGAGCTGTTTTTT.

The rearrangement links TRBV13 to TRBJ2-5; D not resolved. CDR3 size: 14 residues. The V end lost 5 bases, the J end lost 2 bases, and 12 bases lay between the germline ends. Germline CDR1 is PRHDT and CDR2 is FYEKMQ (reference sequence). CDR3 bases: TGTGCCAGCAGCCCAATGGAGTCTCAAGAGACCCAGTACTTC. Protein sequence: CASSPMESQETQYF.

On this clone itself: One end of the junction varies from germline; a read error may be responsible. The rearrangement joins TRBV7-9 to TRBJ1-2; TRBD1 matches 10 bases. Germline V lookup: CDR1 SEHNR, CDR2 FQNEAQ (reference sequence). The CDR3 has 14 residues. The CDR3 protein is CASSLAGQGVGYTF. In nucleotides, the CDR3 is TGTGCCAGCAGCCTAGCCGGACAGGGGGTTGGCTACACCTTC. Filled out from reference TRBV7-9 and TRBJ1-2, the complete variable domain reads DTGVSQNPRHKITKRGQNVTFRCDPISEHNRLYWYRQTLGQGPEFLTYFQNEAQLEKSRLLSDRFSAERPKGSFSTLEIQRTEQGDSAMYLCASSLAGQGVGYTFGSGTRLTVV.

The chain recombines TRBV7-9 with TRBJ2-1; TRBD2 agrees at 9 bases. Germline CDR1 SEHNR, CDR2 FQNEAQ (reference sequence). The CDR3 runs 15 residues. With V trimmed by 1 base and J by 7 bases, 5 bases remained unmatched. The CDR3 region has the DNA TGTGCCAGCAGCTTAGAGGCGGGGGGGCGGAATGAGCAGTTCTTC. Translating gives CASSLEAGGRNEQFF.

This sequence joins TRBV7-9 and TRBJ1-1; the D gene is possibly TRBD1 (5 bases). The CDR3 covers 15 residues. V lost 1 base and J 4 bases, leaving 13 bases between the germline ends. The germline V gene has CDR1 SEHNR and CDR2 FQNEAQ (reference sequence). DNA for the CDR3: TGTGCCAGCAGCTTAGAAGGCAGGGTGGCCACTGAAGCTTTCTTT. This codes for CASSLEGRVATEAFF.

The V gene is TRBV7-2, the J gene TRBJ1-2; D gene ambiguous. Germline V gene data show CDR1 as SGHTA and CDR2 as FQGNSA. There are 14 residues in the CDR3. V dropped 2 bases and J dropped 1 base, with 8 bases sitting between them. The CDR3 sequence: CASSLSTSNYGYTF. The CDR3 nucleotides are TGTGCCAGCAGCTTAAGCACTAGTAACTATGGCTACACCTTC.

The rearrangement joins TRBV4-3 to TRBJ2-1, with TRBD2 as a possible D gene (5 bases). The V and J ends lost 8 bases and 7 bases respectively, with 21 bases between them. Germline V CDR1 and CDR2: LGHNA, YSLEER. The CDR3 contains 15 residues. The CDR3 loop reads CASRNEDNWENEQFF. For the CDR3, the DNA is TGCGCCAGCCGCAACGAAGATAACTGGGAGAATGAGCAGTTCTTC.

The V gene is TRBV19, the J gene TRBJ2-7, with D perhaps matching TRBD1 (5 bases). V was clipped by 5 bases and J by 0 bases, with 20 bases between them. Germline loops: CDR1 LNHDA, CDR2 SQIVND (reference sequence). This CDR3 has 17 residues. Written as DNA, the CDR3 is TGTGCCAGTAGTGAGAACAGGCAAACCATGAGCTCCTACGAGCAGTACTTC. Its protein product is CASSENRQTMSSYEQYF.

The chain is built from TRBV27 and TRBJ2-5; D not certain. This CDR3 comprises 13 residues. V lost 6 bases to trimming and J lost 4 bases, with 12 bases between them. Germline loops: CDR1 MNHEY, CDR2 SMNVEV (reference sequence). The CDR3 sequence: CASSFNLRETQYF. CDR3 in DNA: TGTGCCAGCAGCTTTAACTTAAGAGAGACCCAGTACTTC.

This clone was seen just once. V is TRBV3-1 (or the pseudogene TRBV3-2) and J is TRBJ1-2; 11 bases are shared with TRBD1. From germline, CDR1 is LGHDT and CDR2 YNNKEL (reference sequence). The CDR3 length is 16 residues. V dropped 0 bases and J dropped 4; count of bases not matched to a gene: 4. For the CDR3, the DNA is TGTGCCAGCAGCCAAGATTTTGGACAGGGGGCCTATGGCTACACCTTC. Its translation is CASSQDFGQGAYGYTF.

This chain connects TRBV5-1 to TRBJ1-2; D may be TRBD1 (6 bases). V gave up 3 bases and J gave up 0 bases, with 9 bases separating them. This CDR3 region has 14 residues. The germline V gene has CDR1 SGHRS and CDR2 YFSETQ. In DNA, the CDR3 is TGCGCCAGCAGCTACCGACAGGCTAACTATGGCTACACCTTC. Translating it yields CASSYRQANYGYTF.

This clone has just a few counts. The chain uses TRBV27 and TRBJ2-7, with 11 bases identical to TRBD2. J gave up 0 bases and V 6 bases, and 4 bases lay outside the gene matches. The length of the CDR3 is 15 residues. CDR1 is MNHEY, CDR2 SMNVEV, per germline (reference sequence). The CDR3 nucleotides read TGTGCCAGCAGCCCGACTAGCGGGGCCTCCTACGAGCAGTACTTC. Protein product: CASSPTSGASYEQYF.

The chain carries TRBV19 and TRBJ1-1, with TRBD1 matching over 8 bases. CDR1 and CDR2 (germline): LNHDA, SQIVND (reference sequence). CDR3 length: 13 amino acids. The J segment lost 2 bases and the V segment lost 6 bases, leaving 2 bases of the junction unmatched. The CDR3 spells CASRTGVNTEAFF. The CDR3 bases are TGTGCCAGTAGGACAGGGGTTAACACTGAAGCTTTCTTT.

The V and J genes are TRBV6-2 or TRBV6-3 and TRBJ2-1; perhaps TRBD2 as D (7 bases). This CDR3 contains 16 residues. Germline assignment: CDR1 MNHEY and CDR2 SVGEGT. The V gene lost 2 bases and the J gene lost 0 bases, with 11 bases spanning the gap. CDR3 loop: CASSYGGANSYNEQFF. CDR3 coding DNA: TGTGCCAGCAGTTACGGGGGGGCGAACTCCTACAATGAGCAGTTCTTC.

The chain recombines TRBV3-1 (or the pseudogene TRBV3-2) with TRBJ1-1; no reliable D call. There are 13 residues in the CDR3. Trimming removed 6 bases from V and 1 base from J, with 9 bases in between. Germline CDR1 reads LGHDT; CDR2 reads YNNKEL (reference sequence). CDR3 residues: CASRLTPNTEAFF. In nucleotides, the CDR3 is TGTGCCAGCAGACTGACACCGAACACTGAAGCTTTCTTT.

J is TRBJ2-5 and V is TRBV30; 8 nucleotides line up with TRBD2. The CDR3 has 14 residues. Germline V lookup: CDR1 GTSNPN, CDR2 SVGIG (reference sequence). The V gene end was trimmed by 3 bases and the J gene end by 7 bases; junction bases not matched to a gene: 10. CDR3 protein: CAWRAPGGAWTQYF. CDR3 in DNA: TGTGCCTGGAGGGCCCCCGGGGGGGCGTGGACCCAGTACTTC.

V and J are TRBV5-1 and TRBJ2-2; 11 bases agree with TRBD1. V lost 3 bases and J lost 2; bases outside the gene matches: 3. This CDR3 comprises 16 residues. Germline CDR1 reads SGHRS; CDR2 reads YFSETQ. CDR3: CASSSGTGGNTGELFF. The CDR3 nucleotides are TGCGCCAGCAGCTCCGGGACAGGGGGTAACACCGGGGAGCTGTTTTTT.

This clone was seen a single time. This sequence joins TRBV29-1 and TRBJ2-7, with TRBD2 identical over 7 bases. Unmatched junction bases numbered 22, after V lost 8 bases and J lost 6 bases. This CDR3 spans 16 amino acids. Per germline, CDR1 SQVTM and CDR2 ANQGSEA. This CDR3 reads CSPHGLADRYSIEQYF. Written as DNA, the CDR3 is TGCAGCCCTCACGGCCTAGCGGACCGTTATTCTATCGAGCAGTACTTC.

This chain connects TRBV5-1 to TRBJ1-4, with TRBD1 matching over 7 bases. CDR1 is SGHRS, CDR2 YFSETQ, per germline. Unmatched junction bases numbered 2, after V lost 2 bases and J lost 4 bases. The CDR3 extends over 14 amino acids. The CDR3 DNA is TGCGCCAGCAGCTTACAGGGGATTAATGAAAAACTGTTTTTT. Its protein is CASSLQGINEKLFF.